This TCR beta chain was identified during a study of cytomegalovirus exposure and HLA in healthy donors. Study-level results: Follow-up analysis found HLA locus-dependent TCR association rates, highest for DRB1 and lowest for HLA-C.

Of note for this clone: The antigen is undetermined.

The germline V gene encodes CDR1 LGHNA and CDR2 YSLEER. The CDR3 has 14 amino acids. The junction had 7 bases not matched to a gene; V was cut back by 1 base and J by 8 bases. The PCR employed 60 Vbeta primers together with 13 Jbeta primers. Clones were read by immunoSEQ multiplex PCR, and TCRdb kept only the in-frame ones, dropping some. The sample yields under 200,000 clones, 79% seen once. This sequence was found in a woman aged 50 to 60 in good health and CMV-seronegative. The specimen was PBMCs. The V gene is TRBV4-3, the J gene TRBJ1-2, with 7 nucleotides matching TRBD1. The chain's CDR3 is CASSQGQGIQGYTF. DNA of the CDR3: TGCGCCAGCAGCCAAGGACAGGGTATTCAGGGCTACACCTTC.